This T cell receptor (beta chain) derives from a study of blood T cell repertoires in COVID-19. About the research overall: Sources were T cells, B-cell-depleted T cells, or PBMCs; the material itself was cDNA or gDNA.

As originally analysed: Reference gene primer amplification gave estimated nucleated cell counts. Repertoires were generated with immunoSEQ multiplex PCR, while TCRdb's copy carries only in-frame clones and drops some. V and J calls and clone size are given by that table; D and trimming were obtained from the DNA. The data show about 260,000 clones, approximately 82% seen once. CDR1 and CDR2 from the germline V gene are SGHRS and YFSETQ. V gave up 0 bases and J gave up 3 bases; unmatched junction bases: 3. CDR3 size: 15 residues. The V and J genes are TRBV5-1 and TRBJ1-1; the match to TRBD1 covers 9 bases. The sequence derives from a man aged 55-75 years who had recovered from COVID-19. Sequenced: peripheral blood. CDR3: CASSLGTGEYTEAFF. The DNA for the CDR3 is TGCGCCAGCAGCTTGGGGACAGGGGAGTACACTGAAGCTTTCTTT.